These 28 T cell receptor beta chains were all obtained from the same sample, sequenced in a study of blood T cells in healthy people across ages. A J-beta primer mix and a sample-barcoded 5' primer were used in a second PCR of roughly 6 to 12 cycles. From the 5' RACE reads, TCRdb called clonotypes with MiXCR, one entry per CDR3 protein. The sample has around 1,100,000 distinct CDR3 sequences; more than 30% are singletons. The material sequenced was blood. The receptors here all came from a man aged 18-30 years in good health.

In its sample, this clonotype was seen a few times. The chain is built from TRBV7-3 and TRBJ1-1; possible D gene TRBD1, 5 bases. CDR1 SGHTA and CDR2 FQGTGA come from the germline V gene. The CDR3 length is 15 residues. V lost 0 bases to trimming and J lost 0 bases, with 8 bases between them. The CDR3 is CASSLTWGVNTEAFF. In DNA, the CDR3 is TGTGCCAGCAGCTTAACGTGGGGGGTGAACACTGAAGCTTTCTTT.

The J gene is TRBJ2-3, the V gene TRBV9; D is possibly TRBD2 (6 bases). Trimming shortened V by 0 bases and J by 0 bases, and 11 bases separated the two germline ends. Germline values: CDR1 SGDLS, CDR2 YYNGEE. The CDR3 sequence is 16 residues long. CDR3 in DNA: TGTGCCAGCAGCGTAGTCCCTGCGGGAAGCACAGATACGCAGTATTTT. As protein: CASSVVPAGSTDTQYF. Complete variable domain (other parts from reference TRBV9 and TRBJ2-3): DSGVTQTPKHLITATGQRVTLRCSPRSGDLSVYWYQQSLDQGLQFLIQYYNGEERAKGNILERFSAQQFPDLHSELNLSSLELGDSALYFCASSVVPAGSTDTQYFGPGTRLTVL.

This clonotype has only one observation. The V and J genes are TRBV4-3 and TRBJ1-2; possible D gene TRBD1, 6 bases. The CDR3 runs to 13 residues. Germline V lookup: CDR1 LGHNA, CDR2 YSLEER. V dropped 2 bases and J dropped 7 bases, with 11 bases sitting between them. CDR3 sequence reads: CASSQNRAAGYTF. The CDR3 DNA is TGCGCCAGCAGCCAAAACAGGGCTGCTGGCTACACCTTC.

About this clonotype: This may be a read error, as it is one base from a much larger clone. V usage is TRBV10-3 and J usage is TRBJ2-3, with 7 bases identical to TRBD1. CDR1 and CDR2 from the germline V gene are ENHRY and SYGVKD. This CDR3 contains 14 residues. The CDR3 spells CTTREGAPTDTQYF. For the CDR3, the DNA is TGTACCACCCGAGAGGGGGCACCCACAGATACGCAGTATTTT.

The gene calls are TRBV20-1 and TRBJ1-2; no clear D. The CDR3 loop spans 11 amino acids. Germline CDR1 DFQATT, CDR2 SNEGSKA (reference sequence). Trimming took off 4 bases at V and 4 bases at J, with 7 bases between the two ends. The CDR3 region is CSAMASYGYTF. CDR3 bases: TGCAGTGCTATGGCCAGCTATGGCTACACCTTC.

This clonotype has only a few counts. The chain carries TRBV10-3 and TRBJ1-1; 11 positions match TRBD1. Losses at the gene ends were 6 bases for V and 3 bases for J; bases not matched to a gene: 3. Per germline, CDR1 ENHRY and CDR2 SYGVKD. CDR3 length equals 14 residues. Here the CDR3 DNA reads TGTGCCATCAGGGACAGGGGGCCAGACACTGAAGCTTTCTTT. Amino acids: CAIRDRGPDTEAFF.

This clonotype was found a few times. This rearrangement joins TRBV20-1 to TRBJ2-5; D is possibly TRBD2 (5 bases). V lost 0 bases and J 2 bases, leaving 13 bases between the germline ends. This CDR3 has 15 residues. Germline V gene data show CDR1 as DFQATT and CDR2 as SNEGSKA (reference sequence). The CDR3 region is CSARDLGLAQETQYF. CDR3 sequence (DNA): TGCAGTGCTAGAGATCTCGGGTTAGCGCAAGAGACCCAGTACTTC.

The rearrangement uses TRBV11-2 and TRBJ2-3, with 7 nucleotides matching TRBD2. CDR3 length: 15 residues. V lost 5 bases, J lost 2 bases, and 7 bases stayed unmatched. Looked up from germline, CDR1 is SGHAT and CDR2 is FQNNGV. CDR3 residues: CASSLRDYYTDTQYF. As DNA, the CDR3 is TGTGCCAGCAGCCTCCGGGACTACTACACAGATACGCAGTATTTT.

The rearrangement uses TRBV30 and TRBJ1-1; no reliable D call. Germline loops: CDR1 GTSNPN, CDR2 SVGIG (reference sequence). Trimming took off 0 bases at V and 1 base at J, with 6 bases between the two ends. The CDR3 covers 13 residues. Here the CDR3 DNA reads TGTGCCTGGAGTGTGGTCAGGAACACTGAAGCTTTCTTT. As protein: CAWSVVRNTEAFF.

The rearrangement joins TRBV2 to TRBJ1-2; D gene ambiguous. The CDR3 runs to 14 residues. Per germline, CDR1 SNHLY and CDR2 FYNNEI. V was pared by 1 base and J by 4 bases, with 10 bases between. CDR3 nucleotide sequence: TGTGCCAGCAGTGAAGGTGGGATTGGCTATGGCTACACCTTC. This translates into CASSEGGIGYGYTF.

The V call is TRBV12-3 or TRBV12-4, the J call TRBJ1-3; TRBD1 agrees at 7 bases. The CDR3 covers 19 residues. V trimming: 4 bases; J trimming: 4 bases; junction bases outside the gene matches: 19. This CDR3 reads CASSSNGDRSQSPGNTIYF. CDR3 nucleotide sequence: TGTGCCAGCAGTTCCAACGGGGACAGATCACAGAGTCCCGGAAACACCATATATTTT.

CDR3 region: CASSQKQGPSSYNEQFF. The CDR3 DNA reads as TGCGCCAGCAGCCAGAAGCAGGGTCCAAGCTCCTACAATGAGCAGTTCTTC. This rearrangement joins TRBV4-1 to TRBJ2-1, with a weak D call TRBD1 (5 bases). CDR3 length: 17 amino acids. Germline loops: CDR1 MGHRA, CDR2 YSYEKL. V was pared by 3 bases and J by 0 bases, with 15 bases between.

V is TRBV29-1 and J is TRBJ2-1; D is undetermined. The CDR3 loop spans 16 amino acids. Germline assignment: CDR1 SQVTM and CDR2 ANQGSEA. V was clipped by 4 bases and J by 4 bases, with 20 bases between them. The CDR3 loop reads CSVGRGSDPTYNEQFF. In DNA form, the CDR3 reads TGCAGCGTTGGCCGAGGTTCAGACCCTACTTACAATGAGCAGTTCTTC.

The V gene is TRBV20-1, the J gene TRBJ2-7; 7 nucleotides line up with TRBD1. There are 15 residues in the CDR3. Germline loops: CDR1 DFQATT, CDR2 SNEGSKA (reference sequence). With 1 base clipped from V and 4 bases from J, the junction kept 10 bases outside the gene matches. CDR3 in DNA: TGCAGTGCTAGAGCCAGGGGGTTAGGGATTTACGAGCAGTACTTC. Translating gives CSARARGLGIYEQYF.

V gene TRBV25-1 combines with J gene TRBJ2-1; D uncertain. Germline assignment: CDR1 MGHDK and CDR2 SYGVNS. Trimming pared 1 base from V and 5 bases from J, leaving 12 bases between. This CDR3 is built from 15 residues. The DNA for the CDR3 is TGTGCCAGCAGTGAATCCCTAGACTTCAACAATGAGCAGTTCTTC. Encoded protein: CASSESLDFNNEQFF.

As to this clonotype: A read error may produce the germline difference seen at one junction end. CDR3 in DNA: TGCAGTGTTGATACGTCAGGGGCCTTCTTTGACTACACCTTC. As protein: CSVDTSGAFFDYTF. V is TRBV29-1 and J is TRBJ1-2; TRBD1 is a possible D gene (6 bases). Germline assignment: CDR1 SQVTM and CDR2 ANQGSEA. CDR3 length equals 14 residues.

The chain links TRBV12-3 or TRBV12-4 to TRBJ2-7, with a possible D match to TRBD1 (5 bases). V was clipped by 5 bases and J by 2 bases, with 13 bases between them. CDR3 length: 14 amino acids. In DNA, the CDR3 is TGTGCCAGCAGTCTTTCAGGACAAGCCTACGAGCAGTACTTC. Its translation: CASSLSGQAYEQYF.

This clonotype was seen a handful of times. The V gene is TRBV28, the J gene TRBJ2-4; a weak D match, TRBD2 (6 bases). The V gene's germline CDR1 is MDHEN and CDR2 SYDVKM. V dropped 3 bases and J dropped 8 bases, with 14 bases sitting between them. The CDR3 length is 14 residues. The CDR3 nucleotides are TGTGCCAGCAGTTTTGCGCCCGGGAGAGACATTCAGTACTTC. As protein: CASSFAPGRDIQYF.

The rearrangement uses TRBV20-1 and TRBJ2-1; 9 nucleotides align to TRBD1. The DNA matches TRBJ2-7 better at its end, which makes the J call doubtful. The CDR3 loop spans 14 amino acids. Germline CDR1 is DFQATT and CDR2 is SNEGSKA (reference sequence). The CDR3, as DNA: TGCAGTGCTACGGGGACAGGGACGGGCAATGAGCAGTACTTC. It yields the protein CSATGTGTGNEQYF.

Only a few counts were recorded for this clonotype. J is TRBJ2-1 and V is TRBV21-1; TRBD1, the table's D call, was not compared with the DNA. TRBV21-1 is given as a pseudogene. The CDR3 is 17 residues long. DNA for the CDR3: TGTGCCAGCAGCCCCCGACAGGGGGTGAAAGAAAACAATGAGCAGTTCTTC. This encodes CASSPRQGVKENNEQFF.

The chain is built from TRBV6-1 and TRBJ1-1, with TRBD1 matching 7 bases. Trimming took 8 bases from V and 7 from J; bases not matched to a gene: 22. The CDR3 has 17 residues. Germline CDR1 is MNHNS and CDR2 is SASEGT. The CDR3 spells CASPEQGLDWARIEAFF. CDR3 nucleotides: TGTGCCAGCCCCGAACAGGGGCTAGACTGGGCCCGAATTGAAGCTTTCTTT.

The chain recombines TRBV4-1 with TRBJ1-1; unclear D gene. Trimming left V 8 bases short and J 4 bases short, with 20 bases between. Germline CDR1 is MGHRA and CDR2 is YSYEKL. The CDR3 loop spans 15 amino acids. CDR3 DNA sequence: TGCGCCAGCGAACCGGCCCCGGCCGGGCGCACTGAAGCTTTCTTT. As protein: CASEPAPAGRTEAFF.

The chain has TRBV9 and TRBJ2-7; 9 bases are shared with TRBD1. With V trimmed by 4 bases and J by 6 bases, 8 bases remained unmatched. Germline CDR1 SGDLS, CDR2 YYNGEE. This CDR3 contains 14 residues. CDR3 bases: TGTGCCAGCAGCTCTTTACAGGGGGCTGGCGAGCAGTACTTC. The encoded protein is CASSSLQGAGEQYF.

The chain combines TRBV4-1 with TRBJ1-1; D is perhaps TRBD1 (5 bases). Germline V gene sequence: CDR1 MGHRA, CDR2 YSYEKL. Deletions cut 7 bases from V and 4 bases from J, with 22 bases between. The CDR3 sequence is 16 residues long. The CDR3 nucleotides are TGCGCCAGCACCCTAAGAGGGGCGGGCGAGGGCACTGAAGCTTTCTTT. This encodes CASTLRGAGEGTEAFF.

The CDR3 protein is CSARDAYNEQFF. CDR3 nucleotides: TGCAGTGCTAGAGATGCCTACAATGAGCAGTTCTTC. The rearrangement links TRBV20-1 to TRBJ2-1; no reliable D call. From germline, CDR1 is DFQATT and CDR2 SNEGSKA (reference sequence). Trimming shortened V by 0 bases and J by 2 bases, and 2 bases separated the two germline ends. The CDR3 is 12 residues long.

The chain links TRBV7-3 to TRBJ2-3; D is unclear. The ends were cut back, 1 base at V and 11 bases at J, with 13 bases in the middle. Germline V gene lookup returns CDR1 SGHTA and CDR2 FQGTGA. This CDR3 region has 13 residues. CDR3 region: CASSLSGSRVQYF. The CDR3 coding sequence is TGTGCCAGCAGCTTAAGTGGTTCCCGGGTGCAGTATTTT.

CDR3 nucleotide sequence: TGCAGCGTCTGCGACAGGGGGAACACTGAAGCTTTCTTT. Its protein product is CSVCDRGNTEAFF. The chain couples TRBV29-1 to TRBJ1-1, with 8 bases aligning to TRBD1. The length of the CDR3 is 13 residues. Germline V lookup: CDR1 SQVTM, CDR2 ANQGSEA. With 6 bases clipped from V and 1 base from J, the junction kept 4 bases outside the gene matches.

The CDR3 sequence is CASSPPGLAGDTDTQYF. The CDR3 DNA is TGTGCCAGCAGCCCGCCGGGACTAGCGGGGGACACAGATACGCAGTATTTT. The gene calls are TRBV7-9 and TRBJ2-3; 14 bases are a match to TRBD2. Trimming cost V 5 bases and J 2 bases; bases outside gene matches: 6. Germline CDR1 SEHNR, CDR2 FQNEAQ (reference sequence). The CDR3 covers 17 residues.